This TCR beta chain derives from a study of blood T cells in healthy people across ages. Study-wide findings and caveats: A greater number of naive CD4+ cells and higher diversity distinguished long-lived donors from aged donors.

The CDR3 contains 16 residues. J was trimmed by 6 bases and V by 1 base; bases with no gene match: 5. Germline lookup yields CDR1 LGHNA and CDR2 YNFKEQ. On this clonotype itself: The antigen remains unidentified.

Alongside a J-beta primer mix, a sample-barcoded 5' primer served in a second PCR lasting roughly 6 to 11 cycles. TCRdb ran MiXCR on the 5' RACE reads and lists one entry per CDR3 protein. The sample lists some 1.8 million distinct CDR3 sequences, approximately 39% seen once, with 23% in the top ten. Per-sample yields of isolated PBMCs were at least 6 million. Sequencing input: blood. This sequence was found in a human donor in good health. The chain links TRBV4-2 to TRBJ2-7; TRBD2 agrees at 14 bases. The CDR3 DNA is TGTGCCAGCAGCCAAGCCCCGGGACTAGCGGGAGTCGAGCAGTACTTC. Its translation is CASSQAPGLAGVEQYF.